The 15 T cell receptor beta chains given below trace back to one sample, sequenced in a study of early T cells in non-severe SARS-CoV-2 infection (dated by TCRdb to the early 2020s). Libraries came from 5' RACE. TCRdb records NextSeq 500 as the sequencer. TCRdb reran the public reads through fastp at Q25 and MiXCR, keeping productive beta chains. Each record represents a unique CDR3 protein, reported with the most common genes and DNA among its rows. The table for this sample lists roughly 76,000 distinct CDR3 sequences; 10% to 15% of them were counted only once. The top ten clonotypes cover about 3.9% of the sample. The sequenced sample consisted of whole blood. Receptor source: an adult who was a healthcare worker with PCR-confirmed SARS-CoV-2 infection or an uninfected control (not recorded which).

This clonotype has ten or more counts. The chain joins TRBV13 to TRBJ1-1; TRBD1 agrees at 7 bases. Germline V gene data show CDR1 as PRHDT and CDR2 as FYEKMQ (reference sequence). The CDR3 length is 16 residues. The junction had 10 bases not matched to a gene; V was cut back by 5 bases and J by 1 base. The CDR3 region has the DNA TGTGCCAGCAGCGCTAGACAGGGTATTAGGAACACTGAAGCTTTCTTT. Encoded protein: CASSARQGIRNTEAFF.

This clonotype has ten or more counts. The chain joins TRBV20-1 to TRBJ2-3, with D perhaps matching TRBD2 (6 bases). CDR3 length: 15 residues. Deletions cut 3 bases from V and 4 bases from J, with 17 bases between. Germline V CDR1 and CDR2: DFQATT, SNEGSKA (reference sequence). CDR3 bases: TGCAGTGCTAGTGGCGGGAAAGGGGCCCCAGATACGCAGTATTTT. This gives the protein CSASGGKGAPDTQYF.

This clonotype has ten or more counts. CDR3 region: CASSLSMADVSYNEQFF. In nucleotides, the CDR3 is TGTGCCAGCAGCTTAAGTATGGCGGACGTCTCCTACAATGAGCAGTTCTTC. The J gene is TRBJ2-1, the V gene TRBV7-2; D call uncertain. Trimming removed 2 bases at V and 0 bases at J, with 14 bases between. CDR1 is SGHTA and CDR2 is FQGNSA in the germline V gene. The CDR3 is 17 amino acids.

The chain has TRBV29-1 and TRBJ2-1, with a weak D call TRBD1 (6 bases). Looked up from germline, CDR1 is SQVTM and CDR2 is ANQGSEA. Deletions cut 6 bases from V and 1 base from J, with 7 bases between. The CDR3 runs 12 residues. The CDR3 loop is CSVGGSYNEQFF. CDR3 DNA sequence: TGCAGCGTAGGGGGATCCTACAATGAGCAGTTCTTC.

This clonotype was seen at least ten times. This chain links TRBV24-1 with TRBJ1-5; D is unresolved. Trimming shortened V by 4 bases and J by 0 bases, and 12 bases separated the two germline ends. Germline V lookup: CDR1 KGHDR, CDR2 SFDVKD. The CDR3 consists of 16 residues. The CDR3 sequence: CATSESQVHSNQPQHF. The CDR3, as DNA: TGTGCCACCAGTGAATCCCAAGTCCATAGCAATCAGCCCCAGCATTTT.

This clonotype was picked up a small number of times. The V and J genes are TRBV9 and TRBJ2-3, with 10 bases lining up with TRBD2. CDR1 and CDR2 from the germline V gene are SGDLS and YYNGEE. This CDR3 has 16 residues. V dropped 0 bases and J dropped 5; count of bases not matched to a gene: 6. In DNA, the CDR3 is TGTGCCAGCAGCGTAGTAACTAGCGGGATGGGAGATACGCAGTATTTT. Amino acid sequence: CASSVVTSGMGDTQYF.

In its sample, this clonotype was seen many times. The chain carries TRBV6-6 and TRBJ2-1; 9 bases map to TRBD2. The V and J ends lost 2 bases and 4 bases, in that order; junction bases with no gene match: 6. There are 16 residues in the CDR3. Germline V CDR1 and CDR2: MNHNY, SVGAGI (reference sequence). The CDR3 spells CASSYQGSGGYNEQFF. DNA for the CDR3: TGTGCCAGCAGTTACCAGGGCAGCGGGGGGTACAATGAGCAGTTCTTC.

Details on this clonotype: The junction differs from germline at one of its ends, possibly a read error. The gene calls are TRBV5-1 and TRBJ2-1, with TRBD2 as a possible D gene (5 bases). This CDR3 contains 13 residues. Germline values: CDR1 SGHRS, CDR2 YFSETQ. The CDR3 sequence is CASGSGTYNKQFF. DNA for the CDR3: TGCGCCAGCGGGAGCGGTACCTACAATAAGCAGTTCTTC.

There are many counts of this clonotype. The chain employs TRBV20-1 and TRBJ2-2, with 12 bases matching TRBD2. V lost 2 bases and J lost 5; bases outside the gene matches: 9. The CDR3 consists of 17 residues. Germline loops: CDR1 DFQATT, CDR2 SNEGSKA (reference sequence). The CDR3: CSARIPLAGGPTGELFF. The CDR3 bases are TGCAGTGCTAGAATCCCTCTAGCGGGAGGGCCAACCGGGGAGCTGTTTTTT.

This clonotype has more than one count but fewer than ten. J is TRBJ2-1 and V is TRBV20-1; TRBD1 aligns across 8 bases. CDR1 DFQATT and CDR2 SNEGSKA come from the germline V gene (reference sequence). The CDR3 sequence is 15 residues long. The ends lost 2 bases at V and 7 bases at J; junction bases unmatched: 10. The CDR3 DNA is TGCAGTGCTAGATGGGGGCAGGGGGCAGGGAATGAGCAGTTCTTC. Protein sequence: CSARWGQGAGNEQFF.

This chain links TRBV29-1 with TRBJ2-6; D not resolved. CDR3 length: 13 amino acids. In germline, CDR1 is SQVTM, CDR2 ANQGSEA. With 5 bases removed from V and 3 bases from J, the gap between germline ends came to 8 bases. The CDR3 nucleotides are TGCAGCGTTCAAGGAGTTGGGGCCAACGTCCTGACTTTC. This gives the protein CSVQGVGANVLTF.

This clonotype was counted at least ten times. The chain employs TRBV24-1 and TRBJ2-1, with 12 nucleotides matching TRBD2. V lost 3 bases to trimming and J lost 7 bases; unmatched junction nucleotides: 6. Germline CDR1 and CDR2: KGHDR and SFDVKD. The length of the CDR3 is 16 residues. CDR3 region: CATSDPLAGGPNEQFF. The DNA of the CDR3 is TGTGCCACCAGTGATCCTCTAGCGGGAGGGCCGAATGAGCAGTTCTTC.

This clonotype has just a few counts. This chain links TRBV7-9 with TRBJ2-1, with D unclear. V gave up 5 bases and J gave up 0 bases, with 14 bases separating them. The CDR3 runs 16 residues. Germline V CDR1 and CDR2: SEHNR, FQNEAQ (reference sequence). DNA for the CDR3: TGTGCCAGCAGCACCTCGGACGTTCCCTCCTACAATGAGCAGTTCTTC. Translating gives CASSTSDVPSYNEQFF.

The chain combines TRBV2 with TRBJ2-2; D is uncertain. This CDR3 contains 15 residues. Germline CDR1 reads SNHLY; CDR2 reads FYNNEI. V lost 8 bases and J 0 bases, leaving 13 bases between the germline ends. The DNA for the CDR3 is TGTGCCAGCCGGATATCCCCTACGAACACCGGGGAGCTGTTTTTT. Translated: CASRISPTNTGELFF.

This clonotype was recorded many times. CDR3 sequence: CSARDRQLQETQYF. In nucleotides, the CDR3 is TGCAGTGCTAGAGATAGGCAGCTGCAAGAGACCCAGTACTTC. The chain has TRBV20-1 and TRBJ2-5; D call uncertain. Germline V gives CDR1 DFQATT, CDR2 SNEGSKA (reference sequence). The CDR3 runs 14 residues. Trimming removed 0 bases from V and 2 bases from J, with 10 bases in between.